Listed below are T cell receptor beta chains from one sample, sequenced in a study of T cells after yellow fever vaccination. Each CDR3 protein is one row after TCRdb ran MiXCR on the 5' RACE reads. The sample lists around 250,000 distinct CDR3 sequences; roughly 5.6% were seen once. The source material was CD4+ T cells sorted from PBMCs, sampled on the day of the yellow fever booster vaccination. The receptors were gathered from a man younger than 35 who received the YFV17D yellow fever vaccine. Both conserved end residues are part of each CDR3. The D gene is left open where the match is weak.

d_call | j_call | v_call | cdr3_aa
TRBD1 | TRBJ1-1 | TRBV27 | CASSFSAGQGSNTEAFF
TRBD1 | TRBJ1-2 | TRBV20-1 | CSARTHRGLNYGYTF
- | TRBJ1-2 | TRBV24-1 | CATSENRDTDGYGYTF
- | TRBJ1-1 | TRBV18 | CASSRTGTLNTEAFF
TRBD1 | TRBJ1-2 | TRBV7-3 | CASSPGQGGKVF
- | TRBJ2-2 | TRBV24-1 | CATSRVGVAGELFF
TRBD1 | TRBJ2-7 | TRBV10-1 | CASSPGQAYEQYF
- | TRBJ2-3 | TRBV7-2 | CASSFAGFLSTDTQYF
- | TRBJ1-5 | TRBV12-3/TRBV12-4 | CASSFRGAGQPQHF
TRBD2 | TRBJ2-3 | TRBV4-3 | CASSQDSGAGASSTDTQYF
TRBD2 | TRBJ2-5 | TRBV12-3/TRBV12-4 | CASSLRRGGNAQYF
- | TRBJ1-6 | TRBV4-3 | CASSQVSGPNSPLHF
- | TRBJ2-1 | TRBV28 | CASSFAGDGDEQFF
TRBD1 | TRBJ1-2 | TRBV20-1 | CSADMGGQGMDGYTF
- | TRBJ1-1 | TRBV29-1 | CSFESRVNTEAFF
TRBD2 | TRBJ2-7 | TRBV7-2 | CASSTQRGASYEQYF
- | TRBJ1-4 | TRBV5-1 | CASSLLPSTNEKLFF
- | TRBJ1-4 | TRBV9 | CASSVGGSNEKLFF
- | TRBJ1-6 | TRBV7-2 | CASSFSGQTNSPLHF
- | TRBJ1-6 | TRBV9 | CASSVNNSPLHF
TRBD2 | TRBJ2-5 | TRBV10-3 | CAVLPERGRLNGETQYF
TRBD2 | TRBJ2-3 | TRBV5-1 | CASSLVSGGRQEDTQYF
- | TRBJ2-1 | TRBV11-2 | CASSLFATGPDFPRWEQFF
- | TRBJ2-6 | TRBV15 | CATSRGSGANVLTF
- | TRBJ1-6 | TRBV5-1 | CASSWFESYNSPLHF
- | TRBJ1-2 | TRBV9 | CASTNTVGTQVYGYTF
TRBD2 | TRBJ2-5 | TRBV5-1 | CASSNRTSGGPAQYF
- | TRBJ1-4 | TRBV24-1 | CATSAGISRGLTNEKLFF
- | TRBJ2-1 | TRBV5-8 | CASSPLRSYNEQFF
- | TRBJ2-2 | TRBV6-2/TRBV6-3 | CASSVRTTGELFF
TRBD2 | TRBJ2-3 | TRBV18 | CASSPALAGGTDTQYF
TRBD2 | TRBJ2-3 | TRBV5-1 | CASSRTTSEGGDTQYF
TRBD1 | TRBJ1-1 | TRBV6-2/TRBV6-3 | CASSYKTGATEAFF
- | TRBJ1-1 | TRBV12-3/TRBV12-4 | CASSPGGAAFF
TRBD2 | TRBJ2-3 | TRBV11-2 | CASSLDQVMGLAMYF
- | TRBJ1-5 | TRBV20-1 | CSARDHGQPQHF
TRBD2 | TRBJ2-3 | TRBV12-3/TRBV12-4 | CASRRLAGGPTDTQYF
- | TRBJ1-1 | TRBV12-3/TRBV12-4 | CASSFRRQGFEAFF
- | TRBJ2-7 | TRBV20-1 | CSASKSFEQYF
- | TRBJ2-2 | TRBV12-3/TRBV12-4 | CASSLYNTGELFF
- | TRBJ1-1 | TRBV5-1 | CASSRGGQWNTEAFF
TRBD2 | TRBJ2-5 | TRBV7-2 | CASSINRAGEGETQYF
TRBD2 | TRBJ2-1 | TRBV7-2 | CASSTSGGDEQFF
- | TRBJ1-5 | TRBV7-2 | CASSFSNQPQHF
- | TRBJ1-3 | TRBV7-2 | CASSLVLRDSGNTIYF
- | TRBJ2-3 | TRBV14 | CASSQVRATKVQYF
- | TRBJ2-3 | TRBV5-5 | CASSLESGGGADTQYF
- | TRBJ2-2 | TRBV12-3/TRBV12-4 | CASSPGGSPSAGELFF
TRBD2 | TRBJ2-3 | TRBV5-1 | CASAPGLALDTQYF
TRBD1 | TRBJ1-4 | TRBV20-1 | CSARQGDEKLFF
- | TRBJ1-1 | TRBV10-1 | CASAPRENTEAFF
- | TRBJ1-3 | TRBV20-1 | CSASNPTGNTIYF
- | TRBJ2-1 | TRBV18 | CASSPRAGLIHNEQFF
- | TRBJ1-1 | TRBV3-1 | CASSQDKGYEAFF
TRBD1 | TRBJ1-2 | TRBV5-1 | CASSLDRGTNGYTF
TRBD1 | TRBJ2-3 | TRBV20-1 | CSASGGRGDTQYF
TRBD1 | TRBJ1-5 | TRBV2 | CASTGTGNQPQHF
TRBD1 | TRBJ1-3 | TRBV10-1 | CASTRTGVIFGTIYF
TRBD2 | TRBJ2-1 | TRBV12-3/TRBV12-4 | CASSHGTSGVLGEQFF